This T cell receptor (beta chain) is drawn from a study of cytomegalovirus exposure and HLA in healthy donors (dated by TCRdb to the late 2010s). General notes on the study: An earlier analysis of more than 550 of the donors reported approximately 260 Gb of sequence data and 90 million to 120 million unique TCR beta sequences obtained from 180 million or so T cells. Around 330 gigabases of sequencing data and around 85 million unique TCR sequences made up an early release that covered 640 HLA-typed donors. Of the roughly 400 genotyped donors, more than 75% were placed in the genetic ancestry cluster associated with self-reported Caucasian donors. The aim of the study was to test whether cataloging public T cell receptors could identify signatures of past pathogen exposure. The T cell repertoires of about 700 subjects were profiled by immunosequencing and related to cytomegalovirus serostatus. A separate validation cohort of some 130 different subjects was used in addition to the 666-subject first cohort. To predict cytomegalovirus infection status, the study combined high-throughput TCR immunosequencing, statistical association of individual TCRs with disease status, and machine learning. To study patterns of TCR occurrence, a later analysis re-analyzed previously published TCR beta repertoires from around 700 donors and added high-resolution HLA genotyping. The later analysis used no new phenotypic data to find candidate immune exposures, relying instead on TCR beta sequences and their occurrence across donors. To decide whether each TCR beta V gene segment behaved as functional or pseudogenic, an earlier analysis of some 600 of the donors relied on high-throughput TCR beta sequencing. Donor age, sex, ethnicity and CMV serostatus were compiled together with the repertoire data. In a later genetic analysis, genome-wide SNP genotypes for about three fifths of the roughly 670 donors were used, and that subset was treated as a discovery cohort. All discovery cohort repertoires had been generated on a single sequencing platform. Class I and class II HLA loci were covered by the typing at four-digit resolution. Typing coverage differed by locus: A, B, C, DRB1 and DQB1 were typed in roughly 620-630 donors, DQA1 in about 560, DPA1 in nearly 610, and DPB1 in 450 to 480. Several DR-DQ haplotypes were treated as single units for association and clustering because of strong linkage in the cohort. On average, roughly 250,000 unique TCR beta nucleotide sequences were sequenced per donor among 398 genotyped donors of the cohort, with roughly 18% of those sequences being non-productive. Here is what the overall study found, with its caveats: For the cohort, immune exposure information was limited to CMV serostatus. In a later analysis, about 17,000 TCR beta sequences were associated with specific HLA alleles at a false discovery rate of 0.05. V-gene and J-gene trimming of TCR beta chains was associated with a missense DCLRE1C variant in a later genetic analysis, and the association was replicated in an independent cohort. In this cohort, only TCR beta chains were sequenced, and detectable features were limited by the absence of alpha or paired-chain data. In a later analysis, HLA-associated TCR beta chains showed more clonal expansion and lower generation probabilities than non-associated chains that were equally common. The classifier was reported to diagnose cytomegalovirus status with high specificity and sensitivity in both the original and validation cohorts. The presence/absence analyses assumed that sequencing depth was roughly uniform across donors, and that assumption may not be true. In a later analysis, TCR association rates were found to vary across HLA loci, with the most associated TCRs seen for DRB1 alleles and the fewest for HLA-C alleles. It was suggested by the authors that the approach could potentially be generalized to other disease states and immunological phenotypes. Most TCR sequences were observed very rarely across donors, whereas some public TCRs were present in many individuals. A cluster of highly shared sequence variants was judged likely to be a technical artifact of the sequencing pipeline. In an earlier analysis of fewer than 750 of the donors, most TCR beta V segments were observed in productive rearrangements about 87% or about 30% of the time, broadly matching IMGT annotations. Linkage disequilibrium might explain the correlated functional status among segregating V segments, but an unknown experimental factor could not be excluded. In a later genetic analysis, fewer N-insertions in productive TCRs were reported among donors in an Asian-associated ancestry cluster than the roughly 640-donor mean. A further reported finding was that TCR beta sequences accurately predicted the HLA-A and HLA-B alleles for most subjects in the first cohort. Strong co-occurrence of HLA alleles, especially DR and DQ, made assigning TCR associations to individual alleles difficult. Because HLA typing was unavailable for some donors at each locus, only the typed subset was used in association tests. The earlier analysis of approximately 590 of the donors excluded roughly 17 rarely observed V segments, including chromosome 9 orphons, because counts were too low. According to a later analysis, parvovirus B19, influenza, CMV and Epstein-Barr virus appeared linked to several top co-occurrence clusters. A later analysis found that most CMV-associated TCR beta chains appeared HLA-restricted, with HLA associations seemingly driven largely by CMV exposure. Some IMGT-functional V segments, including TRBV6-2 and TRBV6-3, could not be distinguished by the 87-base-pair reads and were therefore excluded. Three of the identified cytomegalovirus-associated TCR beta chains were confirmed in vitro to be specific for cytomegalovirus antigens. In the study, roughly 160 TCR beta chains were listed as associated with cytomegalovirus.

Trimming at the junction amounts to 4 bases on V and 0 bases on J, and the germline ends lie 15 bases apart. The germline V gene supplies CDR1 MDHEN and CDR2 SYDVKM. The CDR3, from cysteine to phenylalanine, totals 16 residues. Only CDR3 DNA is held: 48 bases, read in frame from base 1. Receptor amplification or capture employed the immunoSEQ multiplex PCR assay. The multiplex PCR relied on a mix of 60 forward primers for TCR Vbeta segments and 13 reverse primers for TCR Jbeta segments. A multiplex PCR assay on genomic DNA amplified the CDR3 region of rearranged TCR beta genes. The Illumina HiSeq System was used to sequence the amplified TCR beta libraries as 87-base-pair reads. The authors' analysis ran thus. A later analysis counted 75 million to 100 million unique TCR beta chains across the 666 repertoires, and about 10 million of these chains were shared by at least two donors. A nearest-neighbor algorithm error-corrected the raw reads and collapsed the reads into unique sequences, merging closely related sequences to remove PCR and sequencing errors. CDR3 sequences were aligned to IMGT reference sequences to assign V, D and J gene segments. For a sequence to be retained, a match of at least six nucleotides to both a V gene segment and a J gene segment was required. A rearrangement counted as productive if the CDR3 had no stop codons and remained in frame with V and J, and every other rearrangement counted as non-productive. Following IMGT convention, CDR3 was defined as the stretch from the second conserved V-encoded cysteine up to the conserved J-encoded phenylalanine. In an earlier analysis of 500 to 650 of the donors, sequences lacking an unambiguous match to a single V gene segment were excluded. An earlier analysis of about 600 of the donors called V segments functional above 56.7% productive rearrangements and segregating when the between-donor standard deviation exceeded 5%. A statistical classification framework was developed to diagnose cytomegalovirus status using the catalog of TCR beta chain sequences. V and J gene assignment, in a later analysis, came from comparing TCR nucleotide sequences with IMGT/GENE-DB human TR gene sequences. In a later analysis, CDR3 sequences and most-parsimonious VDJ recombination scenarios were assigned using the TCRdist pipeline. In a later analysis, each TCR beta chain was defined by its CDR3 amino acid sequence together with its V-gene family, and reads lacking a unique V-gene family were excluded. To address suspected cross-contamination and a sequencing artifact, a later analysis removed roughly 640 highly shared, low-generation-probability nucleotide sequences. For each public chain, a later analysis derived a clonal expansion index from normalized ranks of inferred template counts within each repertoire. In a later analysis, generation probabilities were computed using a VDJ recombination model fitted to out-of-frame rearrangements, and the results were checked against IGoR. Hypergeometric tests were used in a later analysis to score TCR-TCR, TCR-HLA and TCR-CMV co-occurrence, with a repertoire-size bias correction applied to the TCR pairs. False discovery rates were estimated in a later analysis by permuting HLA or CMV assignments 20 times. In a later analysis, co-occurring TCRs were grouped using DBSCAN, and TCRdist sequence similarity was added for clustering within HLA-allele-positive subsets. Co-occurrence clustering excluded repertoires with fewer than 30,000 or more than 120,000 public chains, plus five with anomalous nucleotide sharing. The clones in this table, taken by TCRdb from immuneACCESS, are in-frame only. Not every clone is retained; where verified, under half of the shortfall comes from an unresolved V gene, and the cause of the rest is unknown. Clonal size and the V and J genes are those of that table, whereas D and trimming came from the DNA. The sample table records 120,000 to 150,000 clones. The ten most abundant clones make up about 2.2% of the sample.

Comments on this clone: The specificity of this receptor is unknown.

The cohort comprised around 690 healthy bone marrow donors. At the time of sampling, all cohort members were nominally healthy, though unrecorded immune exposures were likely present. The donor tested CMV seronegative and was one of the 352 seronegative cohort members. Each donor provided a peripheral blood sample, and peripheral blood mononuclear cells were used for TCR beta sequencing. Genomic DNA was extracted from the blood cell samples with the Qiagen DNeasy Blood Extraction Kit. Sequencing was carried out using PBMCs. The source is a woman between 18 and 29 years old in good health and CMV-seronegative. This sequence uses TRBV28 and TRBJ1-1; TRBD1 is possibly the D segment (6 matching bases). CDR3 reads: CASSSKTGRMNTEAFF. The nucleotide sequence reads as follows: TGTGCCAGCAGTTCGAAAACAGGGCGGATGAACACTGAAGCTTTCTTT.